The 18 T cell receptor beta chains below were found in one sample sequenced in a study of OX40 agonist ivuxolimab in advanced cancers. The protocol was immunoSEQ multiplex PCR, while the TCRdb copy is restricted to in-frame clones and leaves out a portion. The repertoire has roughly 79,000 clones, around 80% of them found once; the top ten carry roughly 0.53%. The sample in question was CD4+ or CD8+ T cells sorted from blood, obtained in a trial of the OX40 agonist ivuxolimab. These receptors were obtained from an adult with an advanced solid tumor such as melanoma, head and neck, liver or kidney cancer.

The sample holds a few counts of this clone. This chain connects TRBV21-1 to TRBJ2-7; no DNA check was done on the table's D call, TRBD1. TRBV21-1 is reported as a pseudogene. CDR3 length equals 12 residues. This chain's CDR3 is CASSKEQTEQYF. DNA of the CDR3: TGTGCCAGCAGCAAAGAACAGACCGAGCAGTACTTC.

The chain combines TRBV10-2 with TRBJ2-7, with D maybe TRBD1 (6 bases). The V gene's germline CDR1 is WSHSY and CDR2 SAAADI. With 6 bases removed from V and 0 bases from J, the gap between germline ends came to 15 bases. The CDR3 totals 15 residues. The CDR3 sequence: CASSFGQTLSYEQYF. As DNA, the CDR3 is TGCGCCAGCAGCTTTGGACAGACCCTCTCCTACGAGCAGTACTTC.

In DNA form, the CDR3 reads TGTGCCAGCAGCCCTATAAGCGGATACTCCTACAATGAGCAGTTCTTC. The encoded protein is CASSPISGYSYNEQFF. The rearrangement joins TRBV6-4 to TRBJ2-1, with D perhaps TRBD2 (5 bases). Germline loops: CDR1 MRHNA, CDR2 SNTAGT. V lost 6 bases and J 0 bases, leaving 15 bases between the germline ends. The CDR3 totals 16 residues.

The DNA for the CDR3 is TGTGCCAGTAGTAGACTAGCGGACACGAACACCGGGGAGCTGTTTTTT. Amino acid sequence: CASSRLADTNTGELFF. The chain carries TRBV19 and TRBJ2-2; 9 bases line up with TRBD2. The J segment lost 0 bases and the V segment lost 4 bases, leaving 3 bases of the junction unmatched. The CDR3 is 16 amino acids. Germline V gene data show CDR1 as LNHDA and CDR2 as SQIVND (reference sequence).

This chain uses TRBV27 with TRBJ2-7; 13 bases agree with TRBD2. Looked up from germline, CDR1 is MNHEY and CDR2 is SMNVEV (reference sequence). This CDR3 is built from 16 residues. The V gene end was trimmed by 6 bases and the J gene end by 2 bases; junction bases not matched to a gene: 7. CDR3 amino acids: CASRLTGTSGTYEQYF. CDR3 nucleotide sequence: TGTGCCAGCAGGCTAACCGGGACTAGCGGGACCTACGAGCAGTACTTC.

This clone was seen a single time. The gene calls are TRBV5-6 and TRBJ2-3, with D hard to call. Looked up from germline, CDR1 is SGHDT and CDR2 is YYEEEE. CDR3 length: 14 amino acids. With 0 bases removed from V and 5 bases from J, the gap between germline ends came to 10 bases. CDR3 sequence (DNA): TGTGCCAGCAGCTTGGACTCGGAAGTAGATACGCAGTATTTT. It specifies CASSLDSEVDTQYF.

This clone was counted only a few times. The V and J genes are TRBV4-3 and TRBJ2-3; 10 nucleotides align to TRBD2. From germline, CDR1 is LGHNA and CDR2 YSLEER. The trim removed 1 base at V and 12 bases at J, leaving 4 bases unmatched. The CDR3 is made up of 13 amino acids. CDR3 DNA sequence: TGCGCCAGCAGCCAAGCGCCTAGCGGGAGACAGTATTTT. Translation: CASSQAPSGRQYF.

Here the CDR3 DNA reads TGTGCCAGCAGCAATCACCGGGACAGGGGGGTGTACGAGCAGTACTTC. Translating it yields CASSNHRDRGVYEQYF. The V call is TRBV21-1, the J call TRBJ2-7; the D segment call TRBD1 is taken from the table without a DNA check. TRBV21-1 is marked as a pseudogene. This CDR3 contains 16 residues.

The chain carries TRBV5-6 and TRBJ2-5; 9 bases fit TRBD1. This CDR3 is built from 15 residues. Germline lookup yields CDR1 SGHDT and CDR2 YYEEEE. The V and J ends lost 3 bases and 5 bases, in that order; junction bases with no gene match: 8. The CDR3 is CASSYPGQGGETQYF. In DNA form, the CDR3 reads TGTGCCAGCAGCTATCCGGGACAGGGTGGGGAGACCCAGTACTTC.

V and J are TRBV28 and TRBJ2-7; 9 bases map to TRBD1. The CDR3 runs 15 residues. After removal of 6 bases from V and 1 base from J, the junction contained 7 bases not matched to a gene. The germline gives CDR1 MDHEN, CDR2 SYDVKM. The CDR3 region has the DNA TGTGCCAGCAGACTCCCGGGACAGGGTTCCTACGAGCAGTACTTC. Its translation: CASRLPGQGSYEQYF. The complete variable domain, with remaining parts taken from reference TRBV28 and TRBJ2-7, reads DVKVTQSSRYLVKRTGEKVFLECVQDMDHENMFWYRQDPGLGLRLIYFSYDVKMKEKGDIPEGYSVSREKKERFSLILESASTNQTSMYLCASRLPGQGSYEQYFGPGTRLTVT.

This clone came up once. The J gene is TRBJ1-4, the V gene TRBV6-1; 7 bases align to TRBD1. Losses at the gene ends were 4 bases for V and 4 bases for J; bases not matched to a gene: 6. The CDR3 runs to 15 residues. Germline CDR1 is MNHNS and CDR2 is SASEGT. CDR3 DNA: TGTGCCAGCAGTGCCCGGGACAGCGTTAATGAAAAACTGTTTTTT. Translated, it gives CASSARDSVNEKLFF.

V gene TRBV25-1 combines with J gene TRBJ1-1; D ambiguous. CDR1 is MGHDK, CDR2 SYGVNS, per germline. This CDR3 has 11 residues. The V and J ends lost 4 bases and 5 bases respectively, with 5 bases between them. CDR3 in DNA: TGTGCCAGCAGTGTACTTACTGAAGCTTTCTTT. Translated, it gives CASSVLTEAFF. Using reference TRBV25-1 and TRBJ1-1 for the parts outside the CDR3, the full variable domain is EADIYQTPRYLVIGTGKKITLECSQTMGHDKMYWYQQDPGMELHLIHYSYGVNSTEKGDLSSESTVSRIRTEHFPLTLESARPSHTSQYLCASSVLTEAFFGQGTRLTVV.

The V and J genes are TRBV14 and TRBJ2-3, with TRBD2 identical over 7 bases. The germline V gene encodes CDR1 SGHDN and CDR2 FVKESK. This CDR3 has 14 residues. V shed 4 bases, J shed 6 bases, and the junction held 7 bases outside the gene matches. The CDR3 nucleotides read TGTGCCAGCAGCCTGCGTAGCGGGCGGGATACGCAGTATTTT. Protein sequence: CASSLRSGRDTQYF.

In DNA, the CDR3 is TGTGCCAGCAGCTTAGACAGGGGGCAACAGCCCCAGCATTTT. Its translation is CASSLDRGQQPQHF. The chain combines TRBV7-2 with TRBJ1-5; TRBD1 matches at 9 bases. V trimming: 1 base; J trimming: 7 bases; junction bases outside the gene matches: 2. Germline-derived CDR1 and CDR2 are SGHTA and FQGNSA. The CDR3 is 14 amino acids. The full variable domain, rest sourced from reference TRBV7-2 and TRBJ1-5, is GAGVSQSPSNKVTEKGKDVELRCDPISGHTALYWYRQSLGQGLEFLIYFQGNSAPDKSGLPSDRFSAERTGGSVSTLTIQRTQQEDSAVYLCASSLDRGQQPQHFGDGTRLSIL.

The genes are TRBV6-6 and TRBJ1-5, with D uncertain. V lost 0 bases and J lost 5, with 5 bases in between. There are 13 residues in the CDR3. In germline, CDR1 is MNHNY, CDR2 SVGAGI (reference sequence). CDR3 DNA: TGTGCCAGCAGTTACTCGCAAGATCAGCCCCAGCATTTT. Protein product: CASSYSQDQPQHF.

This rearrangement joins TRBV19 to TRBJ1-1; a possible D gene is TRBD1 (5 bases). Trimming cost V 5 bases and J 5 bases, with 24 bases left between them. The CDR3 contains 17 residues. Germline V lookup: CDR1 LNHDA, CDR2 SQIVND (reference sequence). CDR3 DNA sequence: TGTGCCAGTAGTTCCATTCCGGGGCAGGGACGGGGGACTGAAGCTTTCTTT. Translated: CASSSIPGQGRGTEAFF.

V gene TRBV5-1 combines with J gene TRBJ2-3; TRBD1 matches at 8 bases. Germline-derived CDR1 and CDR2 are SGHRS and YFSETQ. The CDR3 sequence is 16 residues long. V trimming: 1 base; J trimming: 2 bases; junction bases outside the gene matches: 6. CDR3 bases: TGCGCCAGCAGCTTGACAGGGGGTGGGATCACAGATACGCAGTATTTT. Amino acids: CASSLTGGGITDTQYF. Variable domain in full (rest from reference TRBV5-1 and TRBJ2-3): KAGVTQTPRYLIKTRGQQVTLSCSPISGHRSVSWYQQTPGQGLQFLFEYFSETQRNKGNFPGRFSGRQFSNSRSEMNVSTLELGDSALYLCASSLTGGGITDTQYFGPGTRLTVL.

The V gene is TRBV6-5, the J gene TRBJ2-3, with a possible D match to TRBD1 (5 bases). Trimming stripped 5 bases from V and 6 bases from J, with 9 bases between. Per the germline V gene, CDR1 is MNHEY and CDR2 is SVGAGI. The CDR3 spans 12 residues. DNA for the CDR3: TGTGCCAGCAGTCCAGGGCTGGATACGCAGTATTTT. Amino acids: CASSPGLDTQYF.